The clone carrying this T cell receptor beta chain showed up just a few times. Its target is unknown. TCRdb re-analysed the 5' RACE reads in MiXCR, keeping a single row per CDR3 protein. The profile shows approximately 210,000 distinct CDR3 sequences, around a sixth of them singletons. This CDR3 has 12 residues. Germline assignment: CDR1 MNHEY and CDR2 SVGEGT. V was pared by 1 base and J by 7 bases, with 7 bases between. These data come from a study of identical twins. Whole-study findings and limits: With abundant cord blood beta clonotypes, insertions were fewer; memory repertoires showed no such pattern.

In addition, the sample was reused for a study of T cells expressing NK-cell markers. That study adds: Investigators obtained TCR beta repertoires from sorted CD3+CD56+NKG2C+, CD3+CD56+NKG2C- and CD3+CD56-NKG2C+ T cells.

This chain links TRBV6-2 or TRBV6-3 with TRBJ1-1; D unclear. This clonotype was obtained from a woman aged 18-29 years in good health. Sample: CD8+ T cells sorted from blood. The CDR3 spells CASSYWGFEAFF. The CDR3 coding sequence is TGTGCCAGCAGTTACTGGGGATTTGAAGCTTTCTTT.